The 31 T cell receptor beta chains given below trace back to one sample, sequenced in a study of T cells after yellow fever vaccination. TCRdb ran MiXCR on the 5' RACE reads and lists one entry per CDR3 protein. Of about 130,000 distinct CDR3 sequences in the sample, roughly 6.7% are singletons; the top ten hold under 0.7%. The starting material was CD4+ T cells sorted from PBMCs, obtained 10 days after the yellow fever booster vaccination. Receptor source: a man younger than 45 who received the YFV17D yellow fever vaccine.

The chain links TRBV20-1 to TRBJ2-1; 8 bases are a match to TRBD2. The CDR3 contains 14 residues. Germline V gene sequence: CDR1 DFQATT, CDR2 SNEGSKA (reference sequence). V was pared by 1 base and J by 6 bases, with 5 bases of the junction left unmatched. CDR3 loop: CSARGDSGINEQFF. The CDR3 nucleotides read TGCAGTGCTAGAGGGGATAGCGGGATCAATGAGCAGTTCTTC.

This clonotype was counted many times. This chain links TRBV20-1 with TRBJ2-1; TRBD2 matches at 8 bases. Losses at the gene ends were 1 base for V and 1 base for J; bases not matched to a gene: 6. This CDR3 is built from 16 residues. The germline V gene encodes CDR1 DFQATT and CDR2 SNEGSKA (reference sequence). CDR3 residues: CSARGRLASSYNEQFF. DNA for the CDR3: TGCAGTGCTAGAGGCCGACTAGCGTCGTCCTACAATGAGCAGTTCTTC.

Only one count was recorded for this clonotype. V gene TRBV5-2 combines with J gene TRBJ1-1; the table names TRBD1, a call not compared with the DNA. TRBV5-2 is a recognized pseudogene. The CDR3 loop spans 14 amino acids. Here the CDR3 DNA reads TGTGCCATCAGCCCAGGGACCATGAACACTGAAGCTTTCTTT. Amino acid sequence: CAISPGTMNTEAFF.

This clonotype occurred many times. The V gene is TRBV18, the J gene TRBJ1-5; the match to TRBD1 covers 7 bases. After removal of 3 bases from V and 2 bases from J, the junction contained 4 bases not matched to a gene. Germline-derived CDR1 and CDR2 are KGHSH and LQKENI. The CDR3 is made up of 15 amino acids. The CDR3 here is CASSPTGWGNQPQHF. The DNA of the CDR3 is TGTGCCAGCTCACCGACAGGGTGGGGCAATCAGCCCCAGCATTTT. The whole variable domain, remainder taken from reference TRBV18 and TRBJ1-5, is NAGVMQNPRHLVRRRGQEARLRCSPMKGHSHVYWYRQLPEEGLKFMVYLQKENIIDESGMPKERFSAEFPKEGPSILRIQQVVRGDSAAYFCASSPTGWGNQPQHFGDGTRLSIL.

This clonotype was found many times. The chain carries TRBV20-1 and TRBJ1-1; D ambiguous. The ends were cut back, 1 base at V and 8 bases at J, with 14 bases in the middle. The CDR3 sequence is 13 residues long. Germline V gene data show CDR1 as DFQATT and CDR2 as SNEGSKA (reference sequence). CDR3 sequence reads: CSARGYPGSEAFF. DNA for the CDR3: TGCAGTGCTAGAGGGTACCCAGGCTCGGAAGCTTTCTTT.

In its sample, this clonotype was seen many times. The chain uses TRBV12-3 or TRBV12-4 and TRBJ1-4; D is possibly TRBD1 (6 bases). The CDR3 is 12 amino acids. The germline V and J ends were trimmed by 6 bases and 10 bases, with 12 bases remaining between them. CDR3 sequence reads: CASRVRGGKLFF. In DNA form, the CDR3 reads TGTGCCAGCAGAGTAAGGGGGGGAAAACTGTTTTTT.

This clonotype has only a few counts. This may be a read error: a much more frequent sequence differs by one nucleotide. This rearrangement joins TRBV20-1 to TRBJ1-2; no reliable D call. Germline V lookup: CDR1 DFQATT, CDR2 SNEGSKA (reference sequence). The CDR3 length is 12 residues. The CDR3 region is CCASRQSAGYTF. CDR3 nucleotide sequence: TGCTGTGCTAGCAGGCAGTCGGCGGGCTACACCTTC.

This clonotype showed up many times. The CDR3: CSTKMWLDTQYF. The CDR3 DNA reads TGCAGTACAAAAATGTGGTTAGATACGCAGTATTTT. The rearrangement uses TRBV20-1 and TRBJ2-3; D gene unclear. This CDR3 comprises 12 residues. Germline V lookup: CDR1 DFQATT, CDR2 SNEGSKA (reference sequence). V lost 8 bases, J lost 5 bases, and 14 bases lay in between.

Many counts were recorded for this clonotype. The rearrangement joins TRBV9 to TRBJ2-5; 11 positions match TRBD2. The V and J ends lost 2 bases and 7 bases, in that order; junction bases with no gene match: 13. Germline V lookup: CDR1 SGDLS, CDR2 YYNGEE. The CDR3 loop spans 17 amino acids. CDR3 in amino acids: CASSVDPGLADPATQYF. Written as DNA, the CDR3 is TGTGCCAGCAGCGTTGATCCGGGACTAGCGGACCCGGCGACCCAGTACTTC. The full variable domain, in which reference TRBV9 and TRBJ2-5 provide the parts outside the CDR3, is DSGVTQTPKHLITATGQRVTLRCSPRSGDLSVYWYQQSLDQGLQFLIQYYNGEERAKGNILERFSAQQFPDLHSELNLSSLELGDSALYFCASSVDPGLADPATQYFGPGTRLLVL.

This clonotype has ten or more counts. The chain employs TRBV10-1 and TRBJ2-1, with 10 bases aligning to TRBD2. V gave up 5 bases and J gave up 9 bases; unmatched junction bases: 4. Germline CDR1 WNHNN, CDR2 SYGVQD (reference sequence). The CDR3 consists of 13 residues. The CDR3: CASSTVAGGEQFF. The CDR3 DNA sequence: TGCGCCAGCAGTACCGTAGCGGGAGGTGAGCAGTTCTTC.

This clonotype was counted between two and nine times. V and J are TRBV10-3 and TRBJ2-1; 8 bases agree with TRBD2. Germline loops: CDR1 ENHRY, CDR2 SYGVKD. The CDR3 has 15 amino acids. The V gene end was trimmed by 8 bases and the J gene end by 2 bases; junction bases not matched to a gene: 8. The CDR3 nucleotides are TGTGCCATCTTGAATAGCGGGACCACCTACAATGAGCAGTTCTTC. Its protein is CAILNSGTTYNEQFF.

The sample holds many counts of this clonotype. The chain joins TRBV2 to TRBJ2-7; weak D call: TRBD1 (6 bases). Trimming left V 6 bases short and J 4 bases short, with 16 bases between. The CDR3 length is 14 residues. Looked up from germline, CDR1 is SNHLY and CDR2 is FYNNEI. The chain's CDR3 is CASRVTGSAYEQYF. The CDR3 nucleotides read TGTGCCAGCAGGGTCACAGGGAGTGCATACGAGCAGTACTTC.

This clonotype has a handful of counts. The rearrangement links TRBV5-1 to TRBJ2-1; maybe TRBD1 (6 bases). Per the germline V gene, CDR1 is SGHRS and CDR2 is YFSETQ. Trimming removed 1 base from V and 0 bases from J, with 26 bases in between. This CDR3 has 21 amino acids. For the CDR3, the DNA is TGCGCCAGCAGCTTGATTTGGAGGCAGGGGCGCTCTAGGAGCTCCTACAATGAGCAGTTCTTC. As protein: CASSLIWRQGRSRSSYNEQFF. The full variable domain, in which reference TRBV5-1 and TRBJ2-1 provide the parts outside the CDR3, is KAGVTQTPRYLIKTRGQQVTLSCSPISGHRSVSWYQQTPGQGLQFLFEYFSETQRNKGNFPGRFSGRQFSNSRSEMNVSTLELGDSALYLCASSLIWRQGRSRSSYNEQFFGPGTRLTVL.

V gene TRBV3-1 combines with J gene TRBJ2-7; 10 positions agree with TRBD1. In germline, CDR1 is LGHDT, CDR2 YNNKEL (reference sequence). V was pared by 3 bases and J by 3 bases, with 5 bases of the junction left unmatched. CDR3 size: 15 residues. The CDR3 bases are TGTGCCAGCAGCCAGACGGACAGGGGGGGCTACGAGCAGTACTTC. Protein sequence: CASSQTDRGGYEQYF.

This clonotype has ten or more counts. The rearrangement joins TRBV20-1 to TRBJ1-6; a weak D match, TRBD1 (5 bases). V lost 5 bases, J lost 6 bases, and 11 bases lay in between. The CDR3 length is 13 residues. Germline CDR1 DFQATT, CDR2 SNEGSKA (reference sequence). CDR3: CSAAGEGNSPLHF. CDR3 DNA sequence: TGCAGTGCTGCGGGGGAGGGTAATTCACCCCTCCACTTT.

This clonotype has only a few counts. DNA for the CDR3: TGTGCCAGCAGCGGGGGAGGGCGGGAGACCCAGTACTTC. Its translation is CASSGGGRETQYF. V is TRBV5-6 and J is TRBJ2-5, with 7 bases lining up with TRBD2. Germline loops: CDR1 SGHDT, CDR2 YYEEEE. CDR3 length: 13 amino acids. With 4 bases clipped from V and 5 bases from J, the junction kept 5 bases outside the gene matches.

This clonotype was detected many times. The chain is built from TRBV27 and TRBJ1-4, with 8 positions matching TRBD1. Germline V CDR1 and CDR2: MNHEY, SMNVEV (reference sequence). The CDR3 is 13 amino acids. The ends lost 10 bases at V and 4 bases at J; junction bases unmatched: 5. CDR3 amino acids: CATGTGYNEKLFF. The DNA of the CDR3 is TGTGCCACCGGGACAGGTTATAATGAAAAACTGTTTTTT.

This clonotype has at least ten counts. The genes are TRBV6-2 or TRBV6-3 and TRBJ2-1, with 11 bases identical to TRBD2. Germline-derived CDR1 and CDR2 are MNHEY and SVGEGT. The CDR3 runs to 15 residues. Trimming at V came to 7 bases and at J to 5 bases, leaving 7 bases not matched to a gene. CDR3 residues: CASMTAGLADNEQFF. The CDR3 DNA reads TGTGCCAGCATGACGGCGGGACTAGCGGACAATGAGCAGTTCTTC.

This clonotype was seen a few times. V is TRBV7-2 and J is TRBJ1-5; weak D call: TRBD1 (5 bases). The CDR3 totals 17 residues. V lost 5 bases to trimming and J lost 4 bases, with 21 bases between them. Germline CDR1 and CDR2: SGHTA and FQGNSA. The CDR3 here is CASSPGFWAGNNQPQHF. The CDR3 bases are TGTGCCAGCAGCCCAGGGTTTTGGGCAGGGAATAATCAGCCCCAGCATTTT.

This clonotype was found many times. V and J are TRBV10-2 and TRBJ2-1; D possibly corresponds to TRBD2 (5 bases). This CDR3 has 17 residues. Germline values: CDR1 WSHSY, CDR2 SAAADI. Trimming removed 0 bases at V and 5 bases at J, with 17 bases between. CDR3 sequence reads: CASSESRASKYHNEQFF. The CDR3, as DNA: TGCGCCAGCAGTGAGTCTCGGGCTAGCAAGTACCACAATGAGCAGTTCTTC.

This chain links TRBV18 with TRBJ1-1; D remains unclear. The germline CDR1 and CDR2 sequences are KGHSH and LQKENI. CDR3 length: 13 residues. Trimming stripped 1 base from V and 8 bases from J, with 11 bases between. This CDR3 is CASSPLAEGEAFF. CDR3 DNA: TGTGCCAGCTCACCACTGGCCGAAGGAGAAGCTTTCTTT.

This clonotype was picked up many times. This sequence joins TRBV5-6 and TRBJ1-3; possibly TRBD1 for D (6 bases). The CDR3 runs to 16 residues. The ends were cut back, 0 bases at V and 0 bases at J, with 10 bases in the middle. Germline V gives CDR1 SGHDT, CDR2 YYEEEE. The CDR3 DNA follows: TGTGCCAGCAGCTTGGTGGGGGGCTCCTCTGGAAACACCATATATTTT. Amino acids: CASSLVGGSSGNTIYF.

This clonotype was observed a handful of times. J is TRBJ2-1 and V is TRBV10-3; 14 bases are shared with TRBD2. The CDR3 spans 19 residues. The germline V gene encodes CDR1 ENHRY and CDR2 SYGVKD. V shed 3 bases and J 7 bases; nucleotides not matched to a gene: 14. The CDR3: CAISDINATSGRAFNEQFF. CDR3 coding DNA: TGTGCCATCAGTGATATCAACGCGACTAGCGGGAGGGCCTTTAATGAGCAGTTCTTC.

This clonotype was detected ten times or more. The chain links TRBV29-1 to TRBJ1-1; D remains unclear. CDR1 SQVTM and CDR2 ANQGSEA come from the germline V gene. The CDR3 consists of 12 residues. V shed 1 base and J shed 4 bases, with 7 bases lying between them. In DNA form, the CDR3 reads TGCAGCGTTGAAGCGTTGAGCACTGAAGCTTTCTTT. Protein: CSVEALSTEAFF.

In its sample, this clonotype was seen many times. The rearrangement joins TRBV3-1 to TRBJ2-7, with 7 positions matching TRBD1. Looked up from germline, CDR1 is LGHDT and CDR2 is YNNKEL (reference sequence). The CDR3 spans 17 residues. V gave up 1 base and J gave up 3 bases; unmatched junction bases: 12. CDR3: CASSQAHLRDRSYEQYF. The CDR3 DNA reads TGTGCCAGCAGCCAAGCTCACCTCCGGGACAGAAGCTACGAGCAGTACTTC.

The table lists this clonotype with many counts. The rearrangement joins TRBV5-6 to TRBJ2-5; D may correspond to TRBD1 or TRBD2 (5 bases each). CDR3 length: 13 residues. V was cut by 7 bases and J by 3 bases, with 13 bases left in between. The germline gives CDR1 SGHDT, CDR2 YYEEEE. Here the CDR3 DNA reads TGTGCCAGCCCCTCAGGGACGAAAGAGACCCAGTACTTC. It is translated as CASPSGTKETQYF.

This clonotype was counted at least ten times. V and J are TRBV7-2 and TRBJ2-3; D is undetermined. Germline CDR1 SGHTA, CDR2 FQGNSA. CDR3 length: 14 residues. V lost 2 bases and J 4 bases, leaving 10 bases between the germline ends. This chain's CDR3 is CASSLLGSADTQYF. The CDR3 nucleotides are TGTGCCAGCAGCTTATTGGGTAGTGCAGATACGCAGTATTTT.

In regard to this clonotype: Given a much more abundant clone one base away, this may be a read error. This chain connects TRBV5-5 to TRBJ2-3; D not certain. Looked up from germline, CDR1 is SGHKS and CDR2 is YYEKEE (reference sequence). This CDR3 is 15 amino acids long. Written as DNA, the CDR3 is TGTACCAGCAGCAGTGGTACGACCGTCACAGATACGCAGTATTTT. Its protein is CTSSSGTTVTDTQYF.

This clonotype was recorded at least ten times. The chain uses TRBV6-2 or TRBV6-3 and TRBJ2-5, with D unclear. This CDR3 has 14 amino acids. Germline V lookup: CDR1 MNHEY, CDR2 SVGEGT. The ends were cut back, 8 bases at V and 5 bases at J, with 18 bases in the middle. CDR3 amino acids: CASYGPKPRETQYF. As DNA, the CDR3 is TGTGCCAGCTACGGGCCCAAGCCGAGGGAGACCCAGTACTTC.

As for this clonotype: Possible read error: a much larger clone is one base away. The V and J genes are TRBV6-2 or TRBV6-3 and TRBJ1-1; D uncertain. This CDR3 contains 14 residues. V lost 5 bases to trimming and J lost 4 bases, with 14 bases between them. The germline V gene has CDR1 MNHEY and CDR2 SVGEGT. In DNA form, the CDR3 reads TGTGCCAGCAGTAAATCAGGTTCCGGCACTGAAGCTTTCTTT. It specifies CASSKSGSGTEAFF.

The rearrangement joins TRBV30 to TRBJ1-5; a weak D match, TRBD1 (6 bases). The CDR3 runs to 13 residues. CDR1 GTSNPN and CDR2 SVGIG come from the germline V gene (reference sequence). Trimming removed 0 bases at V and 7 bases at J, with 10 bases between. CDR3 bases: TGTGCCTGGAGTGTACGGGGGCGGCAGCCCCAGCATTTT. It encodes CAWSVRGRQPQHF.